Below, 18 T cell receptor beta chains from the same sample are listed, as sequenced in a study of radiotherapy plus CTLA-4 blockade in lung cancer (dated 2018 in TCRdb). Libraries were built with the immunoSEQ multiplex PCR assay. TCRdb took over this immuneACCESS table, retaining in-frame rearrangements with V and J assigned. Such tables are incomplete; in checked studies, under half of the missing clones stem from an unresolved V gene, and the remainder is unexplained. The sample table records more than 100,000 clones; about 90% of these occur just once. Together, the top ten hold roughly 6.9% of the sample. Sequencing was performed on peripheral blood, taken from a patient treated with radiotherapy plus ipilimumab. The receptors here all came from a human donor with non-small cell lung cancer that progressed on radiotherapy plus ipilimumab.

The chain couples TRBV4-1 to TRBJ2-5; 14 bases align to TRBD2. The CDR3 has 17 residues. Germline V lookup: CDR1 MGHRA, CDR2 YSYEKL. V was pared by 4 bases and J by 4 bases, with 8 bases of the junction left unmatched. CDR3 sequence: CASSLIGTSGSIETQYF. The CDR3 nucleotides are TGCGCCAGCAGCCTTATCGGGACTAGCGGGAGTATAGAGACCCAGTACTTC.

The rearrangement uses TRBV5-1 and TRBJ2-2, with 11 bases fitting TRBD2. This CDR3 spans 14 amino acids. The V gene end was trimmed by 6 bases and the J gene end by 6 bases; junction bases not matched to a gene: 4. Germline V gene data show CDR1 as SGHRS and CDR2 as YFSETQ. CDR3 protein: CASTLAGGSGELFF. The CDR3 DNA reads TGCGCCAGCACGCTAGCGGGAGGTTCCGGGGAGCTGTTTTTT.

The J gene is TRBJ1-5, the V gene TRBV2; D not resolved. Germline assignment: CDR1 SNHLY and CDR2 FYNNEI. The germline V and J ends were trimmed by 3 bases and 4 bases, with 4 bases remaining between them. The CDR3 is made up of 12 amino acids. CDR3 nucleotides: TGTGCCAGCAGTGACGGAAATCAGCCCCAGCATTTT. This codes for CASSDGNQPQHF.

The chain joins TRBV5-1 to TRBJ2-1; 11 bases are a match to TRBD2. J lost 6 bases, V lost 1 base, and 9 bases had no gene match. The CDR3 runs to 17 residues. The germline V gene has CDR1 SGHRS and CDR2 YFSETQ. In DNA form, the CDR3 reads TGCGCCAGCAGCTTGTCCGAACTAGCGGGAGTGATCAATGAGCAGTTCTTC. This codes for CASSLSELAGVINEQFF.

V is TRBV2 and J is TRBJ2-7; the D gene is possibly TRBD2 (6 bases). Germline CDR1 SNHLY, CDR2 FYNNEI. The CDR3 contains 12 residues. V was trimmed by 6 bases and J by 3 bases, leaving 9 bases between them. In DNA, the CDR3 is TGTGCCAGCAGAGTAGCGGACTACGAGCAGTACTTC. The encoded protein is CASRVADYEQYF.

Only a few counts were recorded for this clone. CDR3 coding DNA: TGTGCCAGTAGTTCTTTGGTGGGAACTGAAGCTTTCTTT. Translation: CASSSLVGTEAFF. This sequence joins TRBV19 and TRBJ1-1; D ambiguous. The germline V and J ends were trimmed by 5 bases and 5 bases, with 12 bases remaining between them. CDR3 size: 13 residues. Looked up from germline, CDR1 is LNHDA and CDR2 is SQIVND (reference sequence). Supplemented by reference TRBV19 and TRBJ1-1, the full variable domain reads DGGITQSPKYLFRKEGQNVTLSCEQNLNHDAMYWYRQDPGQGLRLIYYSQIVNDFQKGDIAEGYSVSREKKESFPLTVTSAQKNPTAFYLCASSSLVGTEAFFGQGTRLTVV.

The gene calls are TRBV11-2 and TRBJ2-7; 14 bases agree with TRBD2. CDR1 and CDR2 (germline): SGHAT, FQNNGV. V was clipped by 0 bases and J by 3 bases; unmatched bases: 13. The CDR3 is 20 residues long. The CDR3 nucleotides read TGTGCCAGCAGCTTAGATCCCGGGACTAGCGGGAGCCTCCCCGGCTACGAGCAGTACTTC. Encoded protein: CASSLDPGTSGSLPGYEQYF.

The CDR3 spells CASSSDRDRINEQYF. CDR3 nucleotides: TGTGCCAGCAGTAGCGACCGGGACAGAATCAACGAGCAGTACTTC. V gene TRBV25-1 combines with J gene TRBJ2-7; 7 positions match TRBD1. Germline V CDR1 and CDR2: MGHDK, SYGVNS. This CDR3 has 15 amino acids. V lost 5 bases to trimming and J lost 5 bases; unmatched junction nucleotides: 12.

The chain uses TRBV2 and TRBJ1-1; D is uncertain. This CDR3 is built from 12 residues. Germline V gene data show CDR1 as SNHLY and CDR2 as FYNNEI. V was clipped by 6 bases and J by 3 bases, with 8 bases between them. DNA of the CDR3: TGTGCCAGCAGGGACCCCGACACTGAAGCTTTCTTT. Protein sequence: CASRDPDTEAFF.

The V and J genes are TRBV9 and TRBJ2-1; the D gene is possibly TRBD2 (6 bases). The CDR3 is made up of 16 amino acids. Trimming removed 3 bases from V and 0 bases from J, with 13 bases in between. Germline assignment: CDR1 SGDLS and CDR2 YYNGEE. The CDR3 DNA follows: TGTGCCAGCAGCGGTGGTCTGGGGGGCTCCTACAATGAGCAGTTCTTC. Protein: CASSGGLGGSYNEQFF.

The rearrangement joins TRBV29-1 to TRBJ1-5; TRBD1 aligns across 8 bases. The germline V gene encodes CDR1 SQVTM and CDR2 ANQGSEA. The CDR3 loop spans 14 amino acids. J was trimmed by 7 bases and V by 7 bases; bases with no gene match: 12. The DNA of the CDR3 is TGCAGCGCCTCCACCGGACAGGGAGGGCAGCCCCAGCATTTT. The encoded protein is CSASTGQGGQPQHF. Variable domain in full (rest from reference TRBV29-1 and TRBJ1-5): SAVISQKPSRDICQRGTSLTIQCQVDSQVTMMFWYRQQPGQSLTLIATANQGSEATYESGFVIDKFPISRPNLTFSTLTVSNMSPEDSSIYLCSASTGQGGQPQHFGDGTRLSIL.

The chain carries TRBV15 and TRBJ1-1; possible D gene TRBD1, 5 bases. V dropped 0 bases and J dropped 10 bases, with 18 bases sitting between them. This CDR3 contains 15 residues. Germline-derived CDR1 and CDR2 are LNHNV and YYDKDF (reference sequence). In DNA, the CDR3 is TGTGCCACCAGCAGAGACGGGGAGGGACGTTCGATAGCTTTCTTT. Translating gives CATSRDGEGRSIAFF.

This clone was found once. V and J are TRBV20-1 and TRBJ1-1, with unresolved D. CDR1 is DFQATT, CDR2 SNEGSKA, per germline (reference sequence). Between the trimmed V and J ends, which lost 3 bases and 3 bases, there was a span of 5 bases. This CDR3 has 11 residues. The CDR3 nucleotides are TGCAGTGCTAGGGGCTACACTGAAGCTTTCTTT. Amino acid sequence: CSARGYTEAFF.

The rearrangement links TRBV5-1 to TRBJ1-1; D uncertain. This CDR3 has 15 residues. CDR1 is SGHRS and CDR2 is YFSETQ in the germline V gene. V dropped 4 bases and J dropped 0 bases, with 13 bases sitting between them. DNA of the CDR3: TGCGCCAGCAGCCCCTTGACGGGGATGAACACTGAAGCTTTCTTT. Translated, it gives CASSPLTGMNTEAFF.

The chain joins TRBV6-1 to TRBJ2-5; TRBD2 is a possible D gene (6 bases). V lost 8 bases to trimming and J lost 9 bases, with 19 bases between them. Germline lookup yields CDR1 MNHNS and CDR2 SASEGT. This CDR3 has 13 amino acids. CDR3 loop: CASEAPGLWPQYF. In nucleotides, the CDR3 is TGTGCCAGCGAGGCTCCGGGACTGTGGCCCCAGTACTTC.

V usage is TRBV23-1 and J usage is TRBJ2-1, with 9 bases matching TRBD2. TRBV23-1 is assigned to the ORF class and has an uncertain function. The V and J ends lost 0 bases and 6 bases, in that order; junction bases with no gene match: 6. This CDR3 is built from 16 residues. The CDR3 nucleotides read TGCGCCAGCAGTCAATCCACAGCGGGAGGAGTCAATGAGCAGTTCTTC. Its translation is CASSQSTAGGVNEQFF.

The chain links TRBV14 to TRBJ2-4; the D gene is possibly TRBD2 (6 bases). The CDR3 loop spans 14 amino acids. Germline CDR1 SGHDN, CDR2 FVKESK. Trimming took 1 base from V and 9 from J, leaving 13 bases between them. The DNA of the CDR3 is TGTGCCAGCAGCCAAGTGGGGGGAGCCGGCATTCAGTACTTC. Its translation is CASSQVGGAGIQYF.

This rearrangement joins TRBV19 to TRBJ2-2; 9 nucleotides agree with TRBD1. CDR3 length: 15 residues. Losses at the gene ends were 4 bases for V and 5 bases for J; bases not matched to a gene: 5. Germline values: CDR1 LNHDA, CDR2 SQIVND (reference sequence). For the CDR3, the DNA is TGTGCCAGTAGTAAGGGACAGGGAGGGACCGGGGAGCTGTTTTTT. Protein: CASSKGQGGTGELFF.